Listed below are T cell receptor beta chains from one sample, sequenced in a study of identical twins. TCRdb re-analysed the 5' RACE reads in MiXCR, keeping a single row per CDR3 protein. The data show approximately 630,000 distinct CDR3 sequences, 7.1% seen once. A further study also used this sample, focusing on yellow fever vaccine responses in identical twins.

The sample taken for sequencing was PBMCs. These receptors all come from a woman aged 18-29 years in good health. Each CDR3 is given with its conserved first and last residue. A D gene is named only where the DNA matches it firmly. Clone size, where shown, is once, few, many, or a class for clones that have expanded.

J gene | V gene | clone size | D gene | CDR3 DNA | CDR3 protein
TRBJ1-1 | TRBV6-5 | NA | NA | TGTGCCAGCAGTTACTCGAATGGGGGCGAGTCCATGAGCACTGAAGCTTTCTTT | CASSYSNGGESMSTEAFF
TRBJ1-5 | TRBV6-1 | NA | TRBD1 | TGTGCCAGCAGTAGACGGGACAGTAGCAATCAGCCCCAGCATTTT | CASSRRDSSNQPQHF
TRBJ1-5 | TRBV6-5 | many | NA | TGTGCCAGCAGTTACGGGGGAAGCAATCAGCCCCAGCATTTT | CASSYGGSNQPQHF
TRBJ2-6 | TRBV20-1 | NA | NA | TGCAGTGCTAGAGATTACAGAGGTGGGGCCAACGTCCTGACTTTC | CSARDYRGGANVLTF
TRBJ2-2 | TRBV20-1 | few | NA | TGCAGTGCTAGAAGAGAGGGAGGGGAGCTGTTTTTT | CSARREGGELFF
TRBJ1-1 | TRBV15 | many | NA | TGTGCCACCAGCAGAGACGGGGGGATCACTGAAGCTTTCTTT | CATSRDGGITEAFF
TRBJ2-5 | TRBV2 | NA | TRBD2 | TGTGCCAGCAGTGAAAGTTTTCTAGCGGGAGAGGGAGAGACCCAGTACTTC | CASSESFLAGEGETQYF
TRBJ2-7 | TRBV27 | many | NA | TGTGCCAGCAGTTCCAGGACATCCTACGAGCAGTACTTC | CASSSRTSYEQYF
TRBJ1-1 | TRBV27 | once | NA | TGTGCCAGCAGTTTATCGGCGGCTCCGAACACTGAAGCTTTCTTT | CASSLSAAPNTEAFF
TRBJ2-1 | TRBV12-5 | many | NA | TGTGCTAGTGGTTTGTATCGCCCGGACTCCTACAATGAGCAGTTCTTC | CASGLYRPDSYNEQFF
TRBJ2-3 | TRBV7-8 | few | NA | TGTGCCAGCAGCTTTAGGACAGGGAGGGAGGGCACAGATACGCAGTATTTT | CASSFRTGREGTDTQYF
TRBJ2-7 | TRBV7-9 | NA | NA | TGTGCCAGCAGCTTAGCCCGACTGGGAAGCTCCTACGAGCAGTACTTC | CASSLARLGSSYEQYF
TRBJ2-2 | TRBV5-1 | few | TRBD1 | TGCGCCAGCAGCTTCCGGGACAGGGTGGCCGGGGAGCTGTTTTTT | CASSFRDRVAGELFF
TRBJ2-1 | TRBV3-1 | NA | TRBD2 | TGTGCCAGCAGCCAAGTTCCTCTAGCGGGGGGGCTTAATGAGCAGTTCTTC | CASSQVPLAGGLNEQFF
TRBJ1-6 | TRBV3-1 | many | NA | TGTGCCAGCAGCCAAGTAGGCCTTCCTGGGTCACCCCTCCACTTT | CASSQVGLPGSPLHF
TRBJ1-2 | TRBV3-1 | NA | NA | TGTGCCAGCAGCCAAGGGGACGGTAACTATGGCTACACCTTC | CASSQGDGNYGYTF
TRBJ1-6 | TRBV10-3 | many | TRBD1 | TGTGCCATCAGTGCCTCAGGGGGGCCCCTCCACTTT | CAISASGGPLHF
TRBJ2-5 | TRBV24-1 | many | TRBD2 | TGTGCCACCAGTGATTTGTCTTCCGGGGGGGAGACCCAGTACTTC | CATSDLSSGGETQYF
TRBJ1-2 | TRBV20-1 | NA | NA | TGCAGTGCTAGAGGAGCGGTATATGGCTACACCTTC | CSARGAVYGYTF
TRBJ2-2 | TRBV5-1 | few | TRBD1 | TGCGCCAGCAATAGGGGGCGGAACACCGGGGAGCTGTTTTTT | CASNRGRNTGELFF
TRBJ1-1 | TRBV3-1 | NA | NA | TGTGCCAGCAGCCAACGGGGGTACGACACTGAAGCTTTCTTT | CASSQRGYDTEAFF
TRBJ2-1 | TRBV7-7 | few | NA | TGTGCCAGCAGCTTAGGGCCCCAGCAGGGGGGTGAGCAGTTCTTC | CASSLGPQQGGEQFF
TRBJ1-5 | TRBV12-3/TRBV12-4 | many | NA | TGTGCCAGCAGAGGGGACCTCCTCAATCAGCCCCAGCATTTT | CASRGDLLNQPQHF
TRBJ2-1 | TRBV7-9 | many | NA | TGTGCCAGCAGCTTAGGTTCCTTGGGTGAGCAGTTCTTC | CASSLGSLGEQFF
TRBJ2-5 | TRBV15 | many | NA | TGTGCCACCAGCCCTAATACAGGGGGAGGGGAGACCCAGTACTTC | CATSPNTGGGETQYF
TRBJ2-2 | TRBV9 | many | TRBD2 | TGTGCCAGCAGCTTTCGGGCCGGGACTAGCGGGTTGTCCGGGGAGCTGTTTTTT | CASSFRAGTSGLSGELFF